This T cell receptor (beta chain) was found in a study of cytomegalovirus exposure and HLA in healthy donors. Study findings and constraints: Associated with HLA alleles at 0.05 false discovery rate in a later analysis were some 16,000 TCR beta sequences.

On this clone: Its antigen is undetermined.

PCR was performed using 60 Vbeta and 13 Jbeta primers. Profiling relied on immunoSEQ multiplex PCR, and the TCRdb table lists in-frame clones only, not all of them. Found here are 150,000 to 200,000 clones, approximately 80% of them singletons; the top ten hold under 15%. J gave up 4 bases and V 4 bases, and 6 bases lay outside the gene matches. CDR1 MNHEY and CDR2 SMNVEV come from the germline V gene (reference sequence). The CDR3 contains 15 residues. Material: PBMCs. This receptor was identified in a woman aged 45-65 years in good health and CMV-seronegative. The J gene is TRBJ1-2, the V gene TRBV27; TRBD1 matches 10 bases. As DNA, the CDR3 is TGTGCCAGCAGTTGGCGGGACAGGGGAGTCTATGGCTACACCTTC. It encodes CASSWRDRGVYGYTF.